This T cell receptor beta chain originates from a study of T-cell memory formation after mild COVID-19. Across the study: TCR clusters mostly belonged to single donors. Study-level points and caveats: Some clones that responded turned up in pre-infection memory, which suggests that cross-reactive memory joined in. While clones contracting from day 15 to 85 were balanced between CD4 and CD8, later expanders leaned CD4+. The CD4+ clones that contracted clustered mainly within CM and EM, and the CD8+ clones concentrated in EMRA.

TCRdb independently ran MiXCR on the 5' RACE reads; one entry per CDR3 protein. The table records fewer than 650,000 distinct CDR3 sequences, less than 25% of them present only once. Points on this clonotype: Antigen: not known. A read error may account for a junction end that differs from germline.

Sequenced input: PBMCs or a T cell subset sorted from them (not recorded which). This sequence originates from an adult woman who had mild COVID-19 (a few samples of this study predate the infection). Cell type and time point are not known.

CDR3 sequence: CAWKLSGGGANSPFHF. DNA for the CDR3: TGTGCCTGGAAATTATCTGGGGGGGGCGCGAATTCACCCTTCCACTTT. This chain links TRBV30 with TRBJ1-6, with D possibly matching TRBD1 (6 bases). Germline lookup yields CDR1 GTSNPN and CDR2 SVGIG (reference sequence). This CDR3 has 16 residues.